The 9 T cell receptor beta chains below were found in one sample sequenced in a study of CDR3 diversity in severe acne. TCRdb fed the PCR reads into MiXCR, producing one record per CDR3 protein. Counted here are about 86,000 distinct CDR3 sequences, approximately 51% occurring once; the ten biggest clones make up roughly an eighth. Sequenced material: blood. The receptors originated from a male donor in good health, without acne.

This clonotype was found many times. V usage is TRBV7-2 and J usage is TRBJ1-2; D is unresolved. Germline lookup yields CDR1 SGHTA and CDR2 FQGNSA. V lost 6 bases to trimming and J lost 5 bases, with 10 bases between them. The length of the CDR3 is 12 residues. The chain's CDR3 is CASSLATYGYTF. CDR3 DNA sequence: TGTGCCAGCAGTCTAGCCACGTATGGCTACACCTTC.

The gene calls are TRBV25-1 and TRBJ1-5; D is possibly TRBD1 (5 bases). Germline-derived CDR1 and CDR2 are MGHDK and SYGVNS. V lost 2 bases and J lost 3, with 14 bases in between. This CDR3 has 16 amino acids. This CDR3 is CASSERGGRYNQPQHF. The CDR3 DNA sequence: TGTGCCAGCAGTGAAAGGGGAGGCCGGTACAATCAGCCCCAGCATTTT.

V usage is TRBV5-1 and J usage is TRBJ1-1; D remains unclear. CDR1 SGHRS and CDR2 YFSETQ come from the germline V gene. This CDR3 has 16 residues. V lost 4 bases, J lost 5 bases, and 21 bases lay in between. The DNA of the CDR3 is TGCGCCAGCAGCGTCATCCGATACACAGCGGGAACTGAAGCTTTCTTT. Its translation: CASSVIRYTAGTEAFF.

This clonotype is labeled medium-sized (0.01 to 0.1%). The chain couples TRBV20-1 to TRBJ2-7; 7 bases are a match to TRBD2. CDR3 length equals 15 residues. V trimming: 0 bases; J trimming: 4 bases; junction bases outside the gene matches: 9. CDR1 DFQATT and CDR2 SNEGSKA come from the germline V gene (reference sequence). This CDR3 reads CSAREAGRLRYEQYF. The CDR3, as DNA: TGCAGTGCTAGAGAAGCGGGAAGATTAAGGTACGAGCAGTACTTC.

This clonotype was counted many times. This chain connects TRBV5-1 to TRBJ2-2; TRBD1 agrees at 7 bases. Germline V gene data show CDR1 as SGHRS and CDR2 as YFSETQ. The CDR3 consists of 21 residues. The V segment lost 4 bases and the J segment 6 bases; nucleotides outside the gene matches: 27. As DNA, the CDR3 is TGCGCCAGCAGCCTAGGAGACAGGGCAAAGGGCCCCCGAACCGGGGCCGGGGAGCTGTTTTTT. Translated, it gives CASSLGDRAKGPRTGAGELFF.

The chain combines TRBV10-3 with TRBJ2-5; 9 positions agree with TRBD1. The V gene's germline CDR1 is ENHRY and CDR2 SYGVKD. Trimming cost V 10 bases and J 6 bases; bases outside gene matches: 12. The CDR3 is made up of 14 amino acids. For the CDR3, the DNA is TGTGCCAGCAGACAGGGGGGTGGTATGAAGACCCAGTACTTC. It yields the protein CASRQGGGMKTQYF.

The J gene is TRBJ1-1, the V gene TRBV6-6; D uncertain. The CDR3 runs to 13 residues. Germline V gives CDR1 MNHNY, CDR2 SVGAGI (reference sequence). V dropped 1 base and J dropped 2 bases, with 5 bases sitting between them. This CDR3 is CASSYLGNTEAFF. CDR3 coding DNA: TGTGCCAGCAGTTACTTAGGAAACACTGAAGCTTTCTTT.

To note about this clonotype: A clone one base away is much larger, so this may be a read error. The chain recombines TRBV9 with TRBJ2-1, with D uncertain. The CDR3 runs 15 residues. From germline, CDR1 is SGDLS and CDR2 YYNGEE. The CDR3 region has the DNA TGTGCCAGCAGCGTAGCTCCATCCGGGTCGGGCGAGCAGCTCTTC. This codes for CASSVAPSGSGEQLF. Filled out from reference TRBV9 and TRBJ2-1, the complete variable domain reads DSGVTQTPKHLITATGQRVTLRCSPRSGDLSVYWYQQSLDQGLQFLIQYYNGEERAKGNILERFSAQQFPDLHSELNLSSLELGDSALYFCASSVAPSGSGEQLFGPGTRLTVL.

The chain joins TRBV5-5 to TRBJ2-5; 13 bases agree with TRBD2. The CDR3 runs 16 residues. Germline V gene data show CDR1 as SGHKS and CDR2 as YYEKEE (reference sequence). Trimming cost V 6 bases and J 7 bases; bases outside gene matches: 12. CDR3 region: CASTSTGTSGVATQYF. CDR3 in DNA: TGTGCCAGCACCTCCACCGGGACTAGCGGGGTGGCGACCCAGTACTTC. The entire variable domain, with the rest obtained from reference TRBV5-5 and TRBJ2-5, is as follows: DAGVTQSPTHLIKTRGQQVTLRCSPISGHKSVSWYQQVLGQGPQFIFQYYEKEERGRGNFPDRFSARQFPNYSSELNVNALLLGDSALYLCASTSTGTSGVATQYFGPGTRLLVL.